The T cell receptor beta chain under discussion was sequenced for a study of OX40 agonist ivuxolimab in advanced cancers. Background on the study: Patients treated during dose escalation were battling hepatocellular carcinoma, melanoma, renal cell or head and neck cancer. It was permissible to have had prior anti-PD-1, anti-PD-L1 or anti-CTLA-4 therapy, and under 45% had some.

Study-wide results and caveats: Among some nonresponders, normalized T-cell clonal expansion was also low.

On this clone: Its specificity is unknown.

Using immunoSEQ multiplex PCR, the repertoire was profiled, and TCRdb retains in-frame clones only, with some absent. This sample has just over 60,000 clones; 92% occur once, and the top ten carry less than 0.7%. Patients with autoimmune history or systemic immunosuppression were excluded. Trimming cost V 3 bases and J 4 bases, with 16 bases left between them. The CDR3 runs to 15 residues. This specimen consisted of CD4+ or CD8+ T cells sorted from blood, obtained in a trial of the OX40 agonist ivuxolimab. This receptor was identified in an adult with an advanced solid tumor such as melanoma, head and neck, liver or kidney cancer. This sequence joins TRBV5-3 and TRBJ2-5; D may match TRBD1 or TRBD2 (6 bases each). TRBV5-3 qualifies as an ORF whose function is uncertain. The CDR3 sequence is CARSSRGGIPETQYF. DNA for the CDR3: TGTGCCAGAAGCTCCCGAGGGGGGATTCCAGAGACCCAGTACTTC.